This T cell receptor (beta chain) comes out of a study of shared clonotypes between healthy human individuals. Germline CDR1 is GTSNPN and CDR2 is SVGIG (reference sequence). Unmatched junction bases numbered 3, after V lost 2 bases and J lost 2 bases. The CDR3 totals 15 residues. The data were produced by immunoSEQ multiplex PCR, yet TCRdb's version contains in-frame clones alone and is incomplete. Of 2.5 million or so clones listed, just over 90% are singletons. This sequence originates from a man aged 18 to 29 in good health. Sequencing was carried out using naive CD4+ T cells sorted from blood. Stated subset: CD45RA+ positively selected. This chain joins TRBV30 and TRBJ2-1; 10 bases map to TRBD1. The CDR3, as DNA: TGTGCCTGGAGTCCGGGACAGGGGCCCTACAATGAGCAGTTCTTC. Translating it yields CAWSPGQGPYNEQFF.